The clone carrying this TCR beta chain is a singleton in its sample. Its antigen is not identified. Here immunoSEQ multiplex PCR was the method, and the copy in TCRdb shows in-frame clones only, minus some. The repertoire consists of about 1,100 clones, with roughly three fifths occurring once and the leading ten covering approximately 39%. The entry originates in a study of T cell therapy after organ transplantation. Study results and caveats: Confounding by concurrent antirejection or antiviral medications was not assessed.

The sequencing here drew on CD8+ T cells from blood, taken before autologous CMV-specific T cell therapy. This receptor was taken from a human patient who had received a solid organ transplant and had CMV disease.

This chain's CDR3 is CASSRRDEQFF. The CDR3 nucleotides read TGTGCCAGCAGCCGCAGGGATGAGCAGTTCTTC. The rearrangement joins TRBV7-9 to TRBJ2-1; a possible D gene is TRBD1 (5 bases). The germline CDR1 and CDR2 sequences are SEHNR and FQNEAQ (reference sequence). Trimming cost V 5 bases and J 8 bases, with 7 bases left between them. CDR3 length: 11 residues.